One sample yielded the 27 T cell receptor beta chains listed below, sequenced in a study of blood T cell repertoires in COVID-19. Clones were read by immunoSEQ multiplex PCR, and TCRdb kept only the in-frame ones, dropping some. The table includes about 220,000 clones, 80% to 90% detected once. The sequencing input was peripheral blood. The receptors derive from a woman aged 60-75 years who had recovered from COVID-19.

CDR3 region: CASSDNRLVLIAGGPVRELFF. CDR3 DNA: TGTGCCAGCAGTGACAACCGGTTGGTCCTAATAGCGGGGGGGCCTGTTCGGGAGCTGTTTTTT. The chain employs TRBV6-4 and TRBJ2-2; 11 nucleotides match TRBD2. CDR1 and CDR2 (germline): MRHNA, SNTAGT. The CDR3 is 21 residues long. Trimming took 2 bases from V and 9 from J; bases not matched to a gene: 23.

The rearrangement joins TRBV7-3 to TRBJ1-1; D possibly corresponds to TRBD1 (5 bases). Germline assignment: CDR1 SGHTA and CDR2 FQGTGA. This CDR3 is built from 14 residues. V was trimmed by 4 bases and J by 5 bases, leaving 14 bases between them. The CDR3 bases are TGTGCCAGCAGCTCCACTCAGGGAAGGACTGAAGCTTTCTTT. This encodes CASSSTQGRTEAFF.

The CDR3 loop is CASTPGQGRTGYTF. DNA for the CDR3: TGTGCCAGCACCCCAGGACAGGGAAGAACTGGCTACACCTTC. The chain carries TRBV2 and TRBJ1-2; 8 bases match TRBD1. Germline V gene lookup returns CDR1 SNHLY and CDR2 FYNNEI. Trimming took 7 bases from V and 7 from J; bases not matched to a gene: 11. This CDR3 is built from 14 residues.

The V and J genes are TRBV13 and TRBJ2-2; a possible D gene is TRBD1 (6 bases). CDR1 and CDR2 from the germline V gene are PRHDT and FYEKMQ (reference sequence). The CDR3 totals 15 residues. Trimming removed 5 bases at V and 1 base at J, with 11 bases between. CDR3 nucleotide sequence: TGTGCCAGCAGCCTACGACAGGAGAACACCGGGGAGCTGTTTTTT. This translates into CASSLRQENTGELFF.

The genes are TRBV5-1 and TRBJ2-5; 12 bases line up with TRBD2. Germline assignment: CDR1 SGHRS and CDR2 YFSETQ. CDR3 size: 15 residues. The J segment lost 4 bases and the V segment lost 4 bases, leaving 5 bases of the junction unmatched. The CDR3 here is CASSPRTSGVETQYF. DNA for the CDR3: TGCGCCAGCAGCCCGCGGACTAGCGGGGTAGAGACCCAGTACTTC.

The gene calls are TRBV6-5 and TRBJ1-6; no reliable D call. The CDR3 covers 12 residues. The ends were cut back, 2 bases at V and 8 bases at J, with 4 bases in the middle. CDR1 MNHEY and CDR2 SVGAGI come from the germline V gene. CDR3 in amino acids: CASSYEDSPLHF. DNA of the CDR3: TGTGCCAGCAGTTACGAGGATTCACCCCTCCACTTT.

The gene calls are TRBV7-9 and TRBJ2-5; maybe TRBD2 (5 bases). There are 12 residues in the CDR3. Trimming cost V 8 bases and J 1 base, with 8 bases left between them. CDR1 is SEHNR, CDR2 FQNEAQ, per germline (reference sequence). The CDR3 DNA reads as TGTGCCAGCCGACGGGGCCAAGAGACCCAGTACTTC. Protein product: CASRRGQETQYF.

CDR3 loop: CASSPSRGEQYF. The CDR3, as DNA: TGTGCCAGCTCACCTTCACGGGGCGAGCAGTACTTC. The chain combines TRBV18 with TRBJ2-7; D is perhaps TRBD2 (5 bases). The CDR3 extends over 12 amino acids. The V and J ends lost 3 bases and 6 bases respectively, with 9 bases between them. Germline CDR1 reads KGHSH; CDR2 reads LQKENI. Full variable domain (remainder filled in from reference TRBV18 and TRBJ2-7): NAGVMQNPRHLVRRRGQEARLRCSPMKGHSHVYWYRQLPEEGLKFMVYLQKENIIDESGMPKERFSAEFPKEGPSILRIQQVVRGDSAAYFCASSPSRGEQYFGPGTRLTVT.

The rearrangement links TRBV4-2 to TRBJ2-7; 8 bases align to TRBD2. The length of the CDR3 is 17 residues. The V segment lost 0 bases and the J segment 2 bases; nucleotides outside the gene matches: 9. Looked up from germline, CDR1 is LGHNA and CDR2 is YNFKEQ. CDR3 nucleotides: TGTGCCAGCAGCCAAGAGACCCGAGCGGGGGAAACCTACGAGCAGTACTTC. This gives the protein CASSQETRAGETYEQYF.

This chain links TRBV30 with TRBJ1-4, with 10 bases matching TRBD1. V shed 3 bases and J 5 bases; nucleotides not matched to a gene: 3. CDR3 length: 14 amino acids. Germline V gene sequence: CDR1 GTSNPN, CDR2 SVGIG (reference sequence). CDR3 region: CAWRTGGWNEKLFF. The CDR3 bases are TGTGCCTGGAGGACAGGGGGCTGGAATGAAAAACTGTTTTTT.

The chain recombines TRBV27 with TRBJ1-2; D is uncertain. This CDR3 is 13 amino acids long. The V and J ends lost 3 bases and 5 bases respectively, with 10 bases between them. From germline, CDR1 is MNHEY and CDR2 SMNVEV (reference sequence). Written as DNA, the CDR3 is TGTGCCAGCAGTTTTAATGGAGGGTATGGCTACACCTTC. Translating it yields CASSFNGGYGYTF.

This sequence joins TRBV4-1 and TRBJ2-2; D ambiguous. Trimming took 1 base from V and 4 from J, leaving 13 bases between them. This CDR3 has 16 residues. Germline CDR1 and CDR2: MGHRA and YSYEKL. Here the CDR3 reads CASSQVISMGTGELFF. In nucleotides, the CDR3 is TGCGCCAGCAGCCAAGTGATTAGCATGGGCACCGGGGAGCTGTTTTTT.

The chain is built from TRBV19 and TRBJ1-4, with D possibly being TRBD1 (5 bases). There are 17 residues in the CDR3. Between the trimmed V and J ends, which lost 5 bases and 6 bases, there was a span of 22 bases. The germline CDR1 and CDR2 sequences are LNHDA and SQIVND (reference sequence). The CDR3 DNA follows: TGTGCCAGTAGTCCTGTTCAATTCTCGGGGGAAGATGAAAAACTGTTTTTT. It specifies CASSPVQFSGEDEKLFF.

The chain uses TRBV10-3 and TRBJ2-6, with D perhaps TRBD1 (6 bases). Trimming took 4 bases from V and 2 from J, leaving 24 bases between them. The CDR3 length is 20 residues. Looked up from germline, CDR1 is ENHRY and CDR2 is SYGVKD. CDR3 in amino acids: CAISATVVQGQGPGANVLTF. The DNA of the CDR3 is TGTGCCATCAGTGCAACGGTGGTTCAGGGGCAAGGACCTGGGGCCAACGTCCTGACTTTC.

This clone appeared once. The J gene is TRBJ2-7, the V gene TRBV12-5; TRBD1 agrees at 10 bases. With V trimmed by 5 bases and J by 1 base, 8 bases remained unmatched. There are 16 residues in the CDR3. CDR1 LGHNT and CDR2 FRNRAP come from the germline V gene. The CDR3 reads CASGTYRDRGSYEQYF. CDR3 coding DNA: TGTGCTAGTGGTACCTACCGGGACAGGGGTTCCTACGAGCAGTACTTC.

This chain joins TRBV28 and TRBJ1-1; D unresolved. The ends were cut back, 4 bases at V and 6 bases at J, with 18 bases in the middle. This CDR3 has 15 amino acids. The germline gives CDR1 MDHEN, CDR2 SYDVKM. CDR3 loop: CASSSGRRSGAEAFF. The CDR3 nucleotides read TGTGCCAGCAGTTCTGGGAGAAGAAGCGGGGCTGAAGCTTTCTTT.

The CDR3: CASSVASYNEQFF. As DNA, the CDR3 is TGTGCCAGCAGCGTCGCGAGTTACAATGAGCAGTTCTTC. The rearrangement links TRBV9 to TRBJ2-1; no reliable D call. The germline V gene encodes CDR1 SGDLS and CDR2 YYNGEE. The CDR3 runs to 13 residues. Trimming cost V 2 bases and J 4 bases, with 7 bases left between them.

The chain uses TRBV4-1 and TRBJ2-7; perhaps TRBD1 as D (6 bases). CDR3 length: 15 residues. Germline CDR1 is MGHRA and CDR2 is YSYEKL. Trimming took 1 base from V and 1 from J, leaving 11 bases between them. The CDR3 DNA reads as TGCGCCAGCAGCCAAGTTCGACAGGAGTCCTACGAGCAGTACTTC. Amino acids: CASSQVRQESYEQYF.

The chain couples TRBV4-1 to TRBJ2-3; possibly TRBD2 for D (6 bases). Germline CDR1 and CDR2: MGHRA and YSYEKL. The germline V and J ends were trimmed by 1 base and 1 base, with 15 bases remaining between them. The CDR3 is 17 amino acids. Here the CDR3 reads CASSQGDRREGTDTQYF. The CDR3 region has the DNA TGCGCCAGCAGCCAAGGCGACCGAAGGGAGGGCACAGATACGCAGTATTTT.

CDR3 nucleotide sequence: TGTGCCTGGAGTCGACAGGGGGGGACACCCCTCCACTTT. This sequence encodes CAWSRQGGTPLHF. This sequence joins TRBV30 and TRBJ1-6; 9 bases line up with TRBD1. The V gene's germline CDR1 is GTSNPN and CDR2 SVGIG (reference sequence). V lost 2 bases to trimming and J lost 11 bases; unmatched junction nucleotides: 4. The CDR3 contains 13 residues.

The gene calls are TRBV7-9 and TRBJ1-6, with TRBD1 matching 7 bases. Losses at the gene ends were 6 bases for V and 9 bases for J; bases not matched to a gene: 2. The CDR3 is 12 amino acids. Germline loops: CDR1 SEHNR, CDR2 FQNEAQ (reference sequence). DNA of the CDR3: TGTGCCAGCAGTTCAGGGGGTTCACCCCTCCACTTT. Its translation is CASSSGGSPLHF.

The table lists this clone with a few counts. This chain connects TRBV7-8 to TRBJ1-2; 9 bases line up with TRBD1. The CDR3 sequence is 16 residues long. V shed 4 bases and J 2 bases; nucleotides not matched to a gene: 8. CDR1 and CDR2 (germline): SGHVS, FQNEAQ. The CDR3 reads CASSYYRDRVNYGYTF. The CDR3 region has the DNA TGTGCCAGCAGCTACTACCGGGACAGGGTAAACTATGGCTACACCTTC. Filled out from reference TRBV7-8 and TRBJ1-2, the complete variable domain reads GAGVSQSPRYKVAKRGQDVALRCDPISGHVSLFWYQQALGQGPEFLTYFQNEAQLDKSGLPSDRFFAERPEGSVSTLKIQRTQQEDSAVYLCASSYYRDRVNYGYTFGSGTRLTVV.

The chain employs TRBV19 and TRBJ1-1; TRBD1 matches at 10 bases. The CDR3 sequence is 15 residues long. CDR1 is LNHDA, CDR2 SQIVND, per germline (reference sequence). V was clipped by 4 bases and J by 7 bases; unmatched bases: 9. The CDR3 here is CASSKDRGAPDEAFF. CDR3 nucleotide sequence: TGTGCCAGTAGTAAGGACAGGGGGGCGCCTGATGAAGCTTTCTTT.

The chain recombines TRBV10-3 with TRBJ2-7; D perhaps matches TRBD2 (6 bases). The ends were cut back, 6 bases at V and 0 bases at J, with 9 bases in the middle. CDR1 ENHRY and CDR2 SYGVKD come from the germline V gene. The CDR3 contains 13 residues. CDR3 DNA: TGTGCCATCAGCCGGGACTCCTCCTACGAGCAGTACTTC. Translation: CAISRDSSYEQYF.

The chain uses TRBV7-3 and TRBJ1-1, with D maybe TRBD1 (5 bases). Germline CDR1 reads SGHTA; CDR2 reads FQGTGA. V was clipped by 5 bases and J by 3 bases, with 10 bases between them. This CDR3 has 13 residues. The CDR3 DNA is TGTGCCAGCAGCCGGAGGGGAGACACTGAAGCTTTCTTT. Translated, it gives CASSRRGDTEAFF. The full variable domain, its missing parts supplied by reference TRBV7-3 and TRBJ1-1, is GAGVSQTPSNKVTEKGKYVELRCDPISGHTALYWYRQSLGQGPEFLIYFQGTGAADDSGLPNDRFFAVRPEGSVSTLKIQRTERGDSAVYLCASSRRGDTEAFFGQGTRLTVV.

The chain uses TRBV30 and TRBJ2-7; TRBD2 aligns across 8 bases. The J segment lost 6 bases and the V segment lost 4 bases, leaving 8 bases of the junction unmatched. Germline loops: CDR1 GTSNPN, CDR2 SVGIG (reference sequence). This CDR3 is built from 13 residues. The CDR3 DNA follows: TGTGCCTGGATGTCTGGACTAGCAGGCGAGCAGTACTTC. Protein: CAWMSGLAGEQYF.

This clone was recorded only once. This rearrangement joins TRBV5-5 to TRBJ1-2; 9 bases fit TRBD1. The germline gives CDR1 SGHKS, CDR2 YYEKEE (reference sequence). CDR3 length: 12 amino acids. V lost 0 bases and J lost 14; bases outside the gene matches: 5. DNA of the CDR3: TGTGCCAGCAGCTTGGTGGGGGACAGGGAGACCTTC. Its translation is CASSLVGDRETF.